This TCR beta chain was identified in a study of shared clonotypes between healthy human individuals. Study outcomes and limitations: In contrast to clonotypes shared by all four donors, non-shared clonotypes had lower generation probabilities.

How the authors handled the data: For the immunoSEQ data, sequences were junction-only without quality scores, so filtering differed. Generated by immunoSEQ multiplex PCR, the TCRdb table keeps only in-frame clones and is missing some. The V and J calls and clone size come from that table; D and trimming were worked out from the DNA. The sample lists about 2.4 million clones, 85% to 95% occurring once. HIV-negative, healthy adults without recent acute infections or vaccinations were the donors. All of the donors resided in Nashville, Tennessee, and each was a Caucasian adult. The germline CDR1 and CDR2 sequences are SGHNT and YYREEE (reference sequence). V dropped 5 bases and J dropped 4 bases, with 15 bases sitting between them. The CDR3 totals 14 residues. The sample holds one count of this clone. Its antigen is as yet unknown.

The chain links TRBV5-4 to TRBJ1-1, with D perhaps matching TRBD1 (5 bases). This TCR was sampled from a man between 18 and 35 years old in good health. The sequencing sample was made of naive CD4+ T cells sorted from blood. The sample's subset: CD45RA+ positively selected. CDR3 in DNA: TGTGCCAGCAGTTCCGAACCCCAGGGCACTGAAGCTTTCTTT. It encodes CASSSEPQGTEAFF.